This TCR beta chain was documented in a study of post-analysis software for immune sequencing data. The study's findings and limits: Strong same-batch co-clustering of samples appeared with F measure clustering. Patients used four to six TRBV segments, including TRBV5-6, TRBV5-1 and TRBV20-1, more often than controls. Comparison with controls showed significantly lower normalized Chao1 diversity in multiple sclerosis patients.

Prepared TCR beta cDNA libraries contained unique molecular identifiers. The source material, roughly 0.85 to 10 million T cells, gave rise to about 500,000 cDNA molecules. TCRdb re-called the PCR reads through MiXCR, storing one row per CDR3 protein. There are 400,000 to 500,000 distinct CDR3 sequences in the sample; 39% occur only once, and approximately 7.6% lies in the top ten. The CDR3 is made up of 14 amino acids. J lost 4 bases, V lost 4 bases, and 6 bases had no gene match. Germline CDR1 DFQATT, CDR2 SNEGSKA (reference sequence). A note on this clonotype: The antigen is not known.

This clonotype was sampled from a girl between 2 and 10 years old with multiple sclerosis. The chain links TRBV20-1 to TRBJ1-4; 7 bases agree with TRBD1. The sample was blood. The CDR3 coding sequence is TGCAGTGCTACCGACAGGGTTGTTAATGAAAAACTGTTTTTT. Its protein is CSATDRVVNEKLFF.